This T cell receptor (beta chain) was captured in a study of blood T cell repertoires in COVID-19. The CDR3 is 13 residues long. Trimming removed 8 bases from V and 7 bases from J; junction bases left unmatched: 7. The germline CDR1 and CDR2 sequences are SGHAT and FQDESV (reference sequence). This clone was counted once. In the original workflow: Counts of nucleated cells, estimated from reference gene primer amplification, were obtained. The protocol was immunoSEQ multiplex PCR, while the TCRdb copy is restricted to in-frame clones and leaves out a portion. That table gives V, J and clone size, and the DNA gave D and trimming. The sample includes roughly 98,000 clones, approximately 80% of them seen just once.

The receptor was isolated from a man between 65 and 79 years old with active or convalescent COVID-19. Sequenced input: peripheral blood. The chain uses TRBV11-1 and TRBJ1-2, with TRBD1 matching over 10 bases. In DNA, the CDR3 is TGTGCCAGCGCGACAGGGGGCTCCTTTGGCTACACCTTC. It encodes CASATGGSFGYTF. Filled out from reference TRBV11-1 and TRBJ1-2, the complete variable domain reads EAEVAQSPRYKITEKSQAVAFWCDPISGHATLYWYRQILGQGPELLVQFQDESVVDDSQLPKDRFSAERLKGVDSTLKIQPAELGDSAMYLCASATGGSFGYTFGSGTRLTVV.